The following is a TCR beta chain sequence with its context. These data belong to a study of CD8+ T cells in alopecia areata. Study-level background: Once tofacitinib had been taken for 6 to 18 months, 6 months off drug followed.

Treatment here: oral pan-JAK inhibitor, 5-10 mg twice daily. Peripheral blood, together with lesional scalp punch biopsies, was collected from alopecia areata patients. RNA was extracted and reverse transcribed into cDNA as the sequencing template. Measured with immunoSEQ multiplex PCR; TCRdb has only the in-frame clones, and not every one. The sample comprises roughly 110,000 clones, approximately 54% of which are singletons, and 9% to 15% rests with the top ten. V trimming: 3 bases; J trimming: 3 bases; junction bases outside the gene matches: 9. Germline loops: CDR1 MGHRA, CDR2 YSYEKL. This CDR3 comprises 17 residues.

The receptor comes from a human donor with alopecia areata. The rearrangement joins TRBV4-1 to TRBJ2-7; 12 positions agree with TRBD1. The specimen was CD8+ T cells sorted from blood, collected at week 24, from a patient treated with tofacitinib. This CDR3 reads CASSHPSGTGGFYEQYF. Here the CDR3 DNA reads TGCGCCAGCAGCCACCCGTCCGGGACAGGGGGCTTCTACGAGCAGTACTTC.